This TCR beta chain originates from a study of PD-1 blockade in classical Hodgkin lymphoma. This CDR3 is 18 amino acids long. Germline loops: CDR1 SGHVS, CDR2 FQNEAQ. Trimming pared 5 bases from V and 0 bases from J, leaving 20 bases between. As for time point: cycle 4 day 1 (C4D1), after more than 5 weeks of nivolumab. Relapses following autologous stem cell transplantation were seen in all patients, with brentuximab vedotin exposure varying. Complete response, partial response or progressive disease were the best responses. The method was immunoSEQ multiplex PCR; TCRdb's version includes in-frame clones alone and lacks a portion of them. The sample lists approximately 21,000 clones; 60% to 80% were seen once.

This rearrangement joins TRBV7-8 to TRBJ1-3, with a tentative D call TRBD1 (6 bases). Sample: peripheral blood mononuclear cells (PBMCs), taken before the fourth cycle of nivolumab. This TCR was recovered from a human donor with classical Hodgkin lymphoma. Here the CDR3 reads CASSTVGGGRISGNTIYF. Written as DNA, the CDR3 is TGTGCCAGCAGCACCGTGGGGGGGGGCCGGATCTCTGGAAACACCATATATTTT.